This TCR beta chain originates from a study of T cells in localized non-small cell lung cancer (dated by TCRdb to 2018 to 2020). For the study in its entirety: T cell repertoires of approximately 250 early-stage NSCLC patients were analyzed, with tumors being compared against uninvolved tumor-adjacent lungs. All 240 or so NSCLC patients in the cohort were treatment-naive and had localized lung tumors that were resected. A mean age of approximately 66 years was recorded for the NSCLC patients, of whom some 130 were male and some 100 were female. What the authors observed across the whole study: Because of the exploratory design, TCR variables were selected using unadjusted p-values without false-discovery rate correction. Uninvolved tumor-adjacent lung showed the highest T cell clonality, higher than tumor, which suggests more focused antigenic responses in the uninvolved tumor-adjacent lung. A median of approximately 50 of the top 100 tumor clones turned up in the paired uninvolved adjacent lung, and roughly 30 of those clones also ranked among the top 100 of that same adjacent lung. Longer overall survival was associated with higher blood T cell density, whereas shorter survival was associated with higher adjacent-lung clonality. Multi-region tumor sequencing was not performed, so intratumor heterogeneity could not be excluded.

The CDR3 spans 15 residues, from the cysteine through the phenylalanine. Kept here is only the CDR3 DNA, which spans 45 bases and is read in frame from base 1. For CDR1 and CDR2, the germline V gene lists MRHNA and SNTAGT. Deletion took 4 bases off V and 5 bases off J, with a span of 17 bases between the germline ends. On this clone itself: Its antigen is unknown. No qualities accompany the bases; no much larger clone lies one base away.

TCR beta CDR3 regions were sequenced from DNA using the immunoSEQ Assay. In the source study's methods: To compute T cell density, TCR beta template counts were normalized to usable DNA, which was estimated by amplifying housekeeping genes. Using the preseqR package, richness was estimated by extrapolating to 120,000 templates for tissue samples and 400,000 templates for PBMC samples. Clonality was calculated as one minus Pielou's evenness. Differential abundance testing on productive amino-acid clonotypes, with a minimum total count of 5 and an alpha of 0.1, was used to identify tissue-enriched TCRs. The Jaccard Index and the Morisita Overlap Index were used to measure repertoire overlap between compartments. GLIPH clustered TCR beta CDR3s with public tetramer-defined viral CDR3s; viral motifs required at least three viral sequences plus V-gene enrichment. Drawn from immuneACCESS, this table holds only the in-frame rearrangements with V and J called that TCRdb kept. Clones are partly lost; checked studies trace under half to an unresolved V gene and leave the rest unexplained. V and J calls plus clone size are reproduced from that table; the DNA served to infer D and trimming. Here the sample has 35,000 to 45,000 clones; about 88% occur a single time. Clones ranked in the top ten supply roughly 6.9% of the sample.

At diagnosis, tumor, uninvolved tumor-adjacent lung and peripheral blood were collected and then preserved as a mix of FFPE and fresh-frozen material. For TCR repertoire profiling, blood samples were analyzed as peripheral blood mononuclear cells. The clonotype was recovered from a woman aged 18-50 years with stage III lung adenocarcinoma. The sample consisted of peripheral blood, taken before any cancer treatment. The chain is made from TRBV6-4 and TRBJ1-2; no D gene is confidently identified. The CDR3 is CASSVENGPQYGYTF. The bases are TGTGCCAGCAGTGTAGAAAACGGTCCCCAGTATGGCTACACCTTC.